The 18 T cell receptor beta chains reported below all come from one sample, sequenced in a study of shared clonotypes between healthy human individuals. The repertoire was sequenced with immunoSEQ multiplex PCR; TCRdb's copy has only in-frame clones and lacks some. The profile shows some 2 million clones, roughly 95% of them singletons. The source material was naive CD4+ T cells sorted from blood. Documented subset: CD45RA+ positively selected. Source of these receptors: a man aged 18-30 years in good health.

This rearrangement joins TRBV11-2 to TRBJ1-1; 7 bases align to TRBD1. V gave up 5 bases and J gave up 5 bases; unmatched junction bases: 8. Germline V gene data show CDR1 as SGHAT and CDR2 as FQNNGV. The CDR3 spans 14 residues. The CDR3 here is CASSLRQGSTEAFF. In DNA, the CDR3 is TGTGCCAGCAGCCTCCGACAGGGTAGTACTGAAGCTTTCTTT. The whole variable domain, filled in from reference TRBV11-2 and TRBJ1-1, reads EAGVAQSPRYKIIEKRQSVAFWCNPISGHATLYWYQQILGQGPKLLIQFQNNGVVDDSQLPKDRFSAERLKGVDSTLKIQPAKLEDSAVYLCASSLRQGSTEAFFGQGTRLTVV.

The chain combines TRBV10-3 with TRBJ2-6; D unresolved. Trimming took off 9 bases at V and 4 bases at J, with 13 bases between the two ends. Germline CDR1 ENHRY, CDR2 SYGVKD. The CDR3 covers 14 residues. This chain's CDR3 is CAISKDLGANVLTF. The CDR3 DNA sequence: TGTGCCATTTCTAAGGATCTGGGGGCCAACGTCCTGACTTTC.

The CDR3 sequence: CASSLTRAGEFGGETQYF. The CDR3 nucleotides read TGCGCCAGCAGCCTTACCCGGGCGGGGGAATTCGGAGGAGAGACCCAGTACTTC. The chain is built from TRBV4-1 and TRBJ2-5, with 7 positions matching TRBD2. With 4 bases clipped from V and 4 bases from J, the junction kept 18 bases outside the gene matches. The CDR3 is 18 amino acids. Germline V gene sequence: CDR1 MGHRA, CDR2 YSYEKL.

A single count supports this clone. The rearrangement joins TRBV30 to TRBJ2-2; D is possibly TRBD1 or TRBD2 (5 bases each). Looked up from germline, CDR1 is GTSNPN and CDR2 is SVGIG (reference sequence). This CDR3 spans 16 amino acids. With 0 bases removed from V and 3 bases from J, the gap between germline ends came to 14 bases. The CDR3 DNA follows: TGTGCCTGGAGTGTACGAGAGTTGGGGGACACCGGGGAGCTGTTTTTT. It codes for CAWSVRELGDTGELFF.

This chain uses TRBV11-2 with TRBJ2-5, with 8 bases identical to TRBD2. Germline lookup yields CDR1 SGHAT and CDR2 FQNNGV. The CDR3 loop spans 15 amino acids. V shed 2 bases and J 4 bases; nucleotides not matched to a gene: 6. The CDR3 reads CASSLRTSRGETQYF. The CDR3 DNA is TGTGCCAGCAGCTTACGGACTAGCAGGGGAGAGACCCAGTACTTC.

The CDR3 loop reads CASSFDRPYGYTF. DNA of the CDR3: TGTGCCAGCAGCTTTGACAGGCCCTATGGCTACACCTTC. V is TRBV5-6 and J is TRBJ1-2; tentative D call: TRBD1 (6 bases). The CDR3 consists of 13 residues. With 2 bases removed from V and 4 bases from J, the gap between germline ends came to 9 bases. Looked up from germline, CDR1 is SGHDT and CDR2 is YYEEEE.

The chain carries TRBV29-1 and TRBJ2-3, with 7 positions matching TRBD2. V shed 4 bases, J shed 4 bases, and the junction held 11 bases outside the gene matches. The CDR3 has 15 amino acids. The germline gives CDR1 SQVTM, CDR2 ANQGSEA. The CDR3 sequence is CSVVWRLARPDTQYF. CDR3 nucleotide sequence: TGCAGCGTTGTGTGGCGACTAGCTAGGCCAGATACGCAGTATTTT.

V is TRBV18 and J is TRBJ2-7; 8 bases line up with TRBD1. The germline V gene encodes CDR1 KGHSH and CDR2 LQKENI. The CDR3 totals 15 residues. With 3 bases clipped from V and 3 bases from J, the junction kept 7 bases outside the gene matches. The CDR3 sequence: CASSPRQGLFYEQYF. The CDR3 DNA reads TGTGCCAGCTCACCCCGACAGGGGTTATTCTACGAGCAGTACTTC.

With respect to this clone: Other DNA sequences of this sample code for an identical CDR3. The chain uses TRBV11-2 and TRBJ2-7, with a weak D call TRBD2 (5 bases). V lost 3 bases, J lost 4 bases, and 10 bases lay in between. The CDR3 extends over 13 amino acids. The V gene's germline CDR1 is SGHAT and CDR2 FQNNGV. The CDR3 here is CASSLSGLYEQYF. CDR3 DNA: TGTGCCAGCAGCTTGAGCGGCTTATACGAGCAGTACTTC.

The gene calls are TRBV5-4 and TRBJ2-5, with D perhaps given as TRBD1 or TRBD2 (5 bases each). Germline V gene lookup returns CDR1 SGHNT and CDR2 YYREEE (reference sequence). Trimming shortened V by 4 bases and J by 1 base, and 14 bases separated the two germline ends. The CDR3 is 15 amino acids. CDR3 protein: CASSPMAGAQETQYF. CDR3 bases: TGTGCCAGCAGCCCTATGGCCGGGGCCCAAGAGACCCAGTACTTC. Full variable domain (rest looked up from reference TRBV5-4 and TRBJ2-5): ETGVTQSPTHLIKTRGQQVTLRCSSQSGHNTVSWYQQALGQGPQFIFQYYREEENGRGNFPPRFSGLQFPNYSSELNVNALELDDSALYLCASSPMAGAQETQYFGPGTRLLVL.

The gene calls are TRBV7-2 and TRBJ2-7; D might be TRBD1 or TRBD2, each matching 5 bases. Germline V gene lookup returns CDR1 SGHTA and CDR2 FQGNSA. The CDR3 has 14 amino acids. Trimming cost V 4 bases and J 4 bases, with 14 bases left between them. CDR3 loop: CASSSRDGPYEQYF. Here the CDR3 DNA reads TGTGCCAGCAGCTCCAGGGACGGCCCTTACGAGCAGTACTTC.

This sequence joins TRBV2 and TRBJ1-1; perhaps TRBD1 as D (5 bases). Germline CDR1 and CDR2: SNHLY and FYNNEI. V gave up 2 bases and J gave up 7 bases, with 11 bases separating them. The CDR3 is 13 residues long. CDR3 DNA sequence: TGTGCCAGCAGTGAAAGCTCGGGGGGTGAAGCTTTCTTT. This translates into CASSESSGGEAFF. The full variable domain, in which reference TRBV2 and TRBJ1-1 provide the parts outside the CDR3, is EPEVTQTPSHQVTQMGQEVILRCVPISNHLYFYWYRQILGQKVEFLVSFYNNEISEKSEIFDDQFSVERPDGSNFTLKIRSTKLEDSAMYFCASSESSGGEAFFGQGTRLTVV.

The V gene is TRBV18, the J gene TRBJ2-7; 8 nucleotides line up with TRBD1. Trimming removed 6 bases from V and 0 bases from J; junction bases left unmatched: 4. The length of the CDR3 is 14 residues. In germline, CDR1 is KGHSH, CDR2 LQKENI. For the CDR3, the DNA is TGTGCCAGCTCGACCGGGACAGGCTCCTACGAGCAGTACTTC. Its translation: CASSTGTGSYEQYF.

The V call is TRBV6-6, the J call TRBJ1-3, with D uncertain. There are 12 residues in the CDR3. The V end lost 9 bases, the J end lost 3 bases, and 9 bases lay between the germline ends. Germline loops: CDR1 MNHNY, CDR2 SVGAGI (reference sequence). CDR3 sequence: CASEGSGNTIYF. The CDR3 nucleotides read TGTGCCAGTGAAGGGAGTGGAAACACCATATATTTT.

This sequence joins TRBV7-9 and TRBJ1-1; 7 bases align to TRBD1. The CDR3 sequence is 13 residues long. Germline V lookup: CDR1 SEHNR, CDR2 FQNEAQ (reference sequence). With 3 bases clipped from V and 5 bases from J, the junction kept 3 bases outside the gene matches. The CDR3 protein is CASSFDRETEAFF. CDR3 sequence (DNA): TGTGCCAGCAGCTTCGACAGGGAGACTGAAGCTTTCTTT.

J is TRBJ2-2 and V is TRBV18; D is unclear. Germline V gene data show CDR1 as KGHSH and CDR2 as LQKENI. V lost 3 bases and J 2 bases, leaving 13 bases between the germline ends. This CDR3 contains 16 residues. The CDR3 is CASSPSGGANTGELFF. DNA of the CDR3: TGTGCCAGCTCACCGTCGGGCGGAGCAAACACCGGGGAGCTGTTTTTT.

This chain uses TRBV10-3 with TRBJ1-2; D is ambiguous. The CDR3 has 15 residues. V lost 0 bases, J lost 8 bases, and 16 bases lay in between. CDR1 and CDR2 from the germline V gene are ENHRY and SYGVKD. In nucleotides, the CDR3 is TGTGCCATCAGTGAGTCTGCAGTCCCGCGATTGGGCTACACCTTC. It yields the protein CAISESAVPRLGYTF.

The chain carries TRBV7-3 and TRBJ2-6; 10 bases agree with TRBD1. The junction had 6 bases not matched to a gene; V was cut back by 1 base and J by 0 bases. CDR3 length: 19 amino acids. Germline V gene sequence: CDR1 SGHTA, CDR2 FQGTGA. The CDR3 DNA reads TGTGCCAGCAGCTTAAGGTCGGGACAGGGGATCTCTGGGGCCAACGTCCTGACTTTC. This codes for CASSLRSGQGISGANVLTF.